This T cell receptor (beta chain) was observed in a study of blood T cell repertoires in COVID-19. Study overall: Samples came from the United States, Italy and Spain, spanning acute and convalescent COVID-19.

This CDR3 is 16 amino acids long. The V gene end was trimmed by 0 bases and the J gene end by 0 bases; junction bases not matched to a gene: 3. Germline V gene data show CDR1 as SQVTM and CDR2 as ANQGSEA. The table came from immunoSEQ multiplex PCR; TCRdb's copy has only in-frame clones and leaves some out. This sample has about 99,000 clones; around 84% occur once, and the top ten carry about 12%. Sequencing input: peripheral blood. J is TRBJ2-1 and V is TRBV29-1; 9 bases fit TRBD1. This receptor was taken from a human donor in a cohort sampled during active COVID-19. CDR3 in DNA: TGCAGCGTTGAAGAAGGGACAGGGATCTCCTACAATGAGCAGTTCTTC. Translated, it gives CSVEEGTGISYNEQFF.